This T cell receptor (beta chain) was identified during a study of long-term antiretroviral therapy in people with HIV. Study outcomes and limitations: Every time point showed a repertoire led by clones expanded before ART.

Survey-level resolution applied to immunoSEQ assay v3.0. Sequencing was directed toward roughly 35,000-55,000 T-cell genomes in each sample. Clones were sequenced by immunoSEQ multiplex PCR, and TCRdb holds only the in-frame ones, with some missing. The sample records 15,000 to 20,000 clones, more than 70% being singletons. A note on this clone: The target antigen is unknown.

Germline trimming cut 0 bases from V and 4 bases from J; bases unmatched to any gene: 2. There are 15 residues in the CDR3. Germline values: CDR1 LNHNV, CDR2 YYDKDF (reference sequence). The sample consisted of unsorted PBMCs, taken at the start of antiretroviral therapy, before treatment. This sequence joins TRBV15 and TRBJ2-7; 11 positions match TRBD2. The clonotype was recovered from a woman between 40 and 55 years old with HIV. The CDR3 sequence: CATSRDSGGGYEQYF. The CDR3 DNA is TGTGCCACCAGCAGAGATAGCGGGGGGGGATACGAGCAGTACTTC.